This TCR beta chain came from a study of CD8 T cells in Susac syndrome. An input of about 0.45 to 1 ug of RNA was subjected to reverse transcription using random hexamers. MiXCR was run by TCRdb on the immunoSEQ multiplex PCR reads, yielding one entry per CDR3 protein. The sample lists around 170,000 distinct CDR3 sequences; about 95% were seen once. Germline loops: CDR1 SGHNT, CDR2 YYREEE (reference sequence). This CDR3 is 13 amino acids long. Trimming removed 4 bases from V and 3 bases from J, with 11 bases in between. The rearrangement links TRBV5-4 to TRBJ2-7; no clear D gene. Sequencing input: CD8+ T cells from PBMCs. This TCR was sampled from a human donor with multiple sclerosis. The CDR3 DNA is TGTGCCAGCAGCCCCGGGCGGAACTACGAGCAGTACTTC. The encoded protein is CASSPGRNYEQYF.